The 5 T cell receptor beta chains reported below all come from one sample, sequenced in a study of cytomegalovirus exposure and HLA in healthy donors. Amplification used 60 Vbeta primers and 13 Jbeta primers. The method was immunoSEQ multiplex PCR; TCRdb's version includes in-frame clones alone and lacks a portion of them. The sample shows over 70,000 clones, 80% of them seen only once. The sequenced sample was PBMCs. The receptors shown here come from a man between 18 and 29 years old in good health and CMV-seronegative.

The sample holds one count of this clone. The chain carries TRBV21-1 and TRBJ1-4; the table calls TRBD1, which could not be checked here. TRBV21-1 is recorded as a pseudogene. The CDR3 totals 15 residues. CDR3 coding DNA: TGTGCCAGCACCCGACAGGGGGAGGGTGAAGAAAAACTGTTTTTT. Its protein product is CASTRQGEGEEKLFF.

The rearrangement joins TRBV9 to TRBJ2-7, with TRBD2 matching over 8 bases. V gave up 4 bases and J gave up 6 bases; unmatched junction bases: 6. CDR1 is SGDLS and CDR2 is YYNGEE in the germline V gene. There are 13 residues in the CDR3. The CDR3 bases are TGTGCCAGCAGCCCGGGGGGGGGAGGCGAGCAGTACTTC. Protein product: CASSPGGGGEQYF.

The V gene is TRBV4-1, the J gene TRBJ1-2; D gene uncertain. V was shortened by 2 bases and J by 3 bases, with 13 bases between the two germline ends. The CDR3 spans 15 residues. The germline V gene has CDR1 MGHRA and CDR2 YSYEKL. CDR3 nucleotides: TGCGCCAGCAGCCAACCCCGGGAGCATCACTATGGCTACACCTTC. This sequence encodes CASSQPREHHYGYTF.

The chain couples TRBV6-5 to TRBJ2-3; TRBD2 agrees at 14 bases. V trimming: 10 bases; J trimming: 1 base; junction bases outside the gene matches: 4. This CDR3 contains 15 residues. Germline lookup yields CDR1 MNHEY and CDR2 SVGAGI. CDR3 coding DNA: TGTGCCACGACTAGCGGGGGGGCGGGCACAGATACGCAGTATTTT. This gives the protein CATTSGGAGTDTQYF.

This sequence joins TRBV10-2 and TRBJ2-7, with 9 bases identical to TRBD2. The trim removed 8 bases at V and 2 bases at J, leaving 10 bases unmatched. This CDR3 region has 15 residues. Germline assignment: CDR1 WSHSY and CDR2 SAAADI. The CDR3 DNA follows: TGCGCCAGCCTCGAGAGCGGGGGGTCCACCTACGAGCAGTACTTC. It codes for CASLESGGSTYEQYF.